This T cell receptor (beta chain) was captured in a study of molecular identifiers for immune sequencing clone quantification (dated by TCRdb to between 2018 and 2020). Looking at the study overall: For a replicate experiment, the RNA from either approximately 20,000 or 100,000 naive CD8 T cells was divided into five aliquots, and four of those aliquots went on to sequencing. CD8 T cells were used in a methods study to benchmark molecular-identifier clustering-based TCR repertoire sequencing (MIDCIRS) and TCR RNA copy counting. Broader findings and caveats from the paper: The naive libraries included spiked-in Jurkat TCR RNA (10 copies' worth), and this Jurkat TCR RNA is not part of the donor repertoire. A single cell's worth of spiked-in Jurkat TCR RNA was reported detectable even among under 1.3 million naive CD8 T cells. In CMV-specific effector cells, clones with more than 20 RNA copies accounted for over 99% of molecules, whereas in naive cells such clones accounted for under 1%. Modeling gave around 3 recovered TCR RNA copies per cell versus 8 to 10 by digital PCR, implying around 30% capture efficiency. Highly expanded clone sizes could be underestimated if identical TCR molecules share a barcode. When barcode sub-clustering was not used, chimeric consensus sequences inflated TCR diversity, with chimeras reaching as high as 47%.

This clonotype appeared many times. No antigen is known for it. It has no much larger one-base neighbor in the sample; base qualities were not kept. Libraries of naive CD8 T cells were generated from roughly 21,000 to 960,000 sorted cells, with 10%, 30% or 50% of the purified RNA used. Naive CD8 T cells were FACS-sorted as CD8+CD4-CCR7+CD45RA+ on a BD FACSAria II into RLT Plus buffer. To test detection sensitivity, Jurkat RNA equal to ten TCR copies was added to samples of about 17,000-1,100,000 naive CD8 T cells. Enrichment of CD8 T cells was performed with RosetteSep CD8+ T Cell Enrichment Cocktail and Ficoll-Paque, after which ACK red cell lysis was carried out. At the junction V is shortened by 6 bases and J by 1 base, with 9 bases in between. The CDR3 measures 12 amino acids from cysteine to phenylalanine. The only DNA kept is the CDR3, 36 bases in frame from the first base. The germline V gene specifies SQVTM as CDR1 and ANQGSEA as CDR2.

Library generation was performed with PCR. The sequencer listed for this sample is NextSeq 500. Bulk TCR libraries were prepared as previously described, using TCR primers listed in Table S5. The Qiagen AllPrep DNA/RNA kit was used to purify total RNA. Reads from multiple sequencing runs of the same library were pooled before analysis. Per the authors' processing: Reads were retained only if their TCR constant sequence matched exactly, and those retained reads were trimmed to 150 nt and grouped according to their 12-nt molecular barcodes. Reads inside each barcode group were sub-clustered using a 15% Levenshtein threshold, and a quality-weighted consensus sequence was constructed for each RNA molecule. Non-functional sequences were filtered out, along with any lower-count sequence sitting one edit away from another sequence. On the basis of fitting two negative binomial distributions, barcode sub-clusters with fewer than 20% of the maximum read count were discarded. TCRdb itself trimmed the public reads at Q25 with fastp, ran MiXCR and retained productive beta chains. Entries that share a CDR3 protein sequence are merged under the most common genes and DNA. V and J calls and clone size were set by TCRdb, not the authors. The sample table lists around 470,000 distinct CDR3 sequences, about a quarter of them with a count of one. Together, the top ten hold 0.7% to 0.9% of the sample.

The source material was naive CD8+ T cells from blood, with Jurkat cell RNA spiked in. This specimen's cell subset or site label, interpreted: FACS-sorted CD8+CD4-CCR7+CD45RA+ naive T cells. This TCR came from a human donor in good health. Some libraries in this study had Jurkat cell RNA spiked in. Rearrangement joined TRBV29-1 to TRBJ1-1; the D segment could be TRBD1, given 6 matching bases. The nucleotide sequence reads TGCAGCGTCCAGGGGACGAACACTGAAGCTTTCTTT. It translates as CSVQGTNTEAFF.